Listed below are T cell receptor beta chains from one sample, sequenced in a study of chemoradiotherapy in HPV16-positive cancers. Measured with immunoSEQ multiplex PCR; TCRdb has only the in-frame clones, and not every one. The sample lists 250 to 300 clones, approximately 96% seen once, with about 6% in the top ten. Here the sequenced sample was tumor tissue, taken from a patient who underwent chemoradiotherapy. These receptor sequences come from a human donor with HPV-associated anogenital cancer. Both conserved end residues are part of each CDR3. D genes are given only for firm matches. Clone sizes are given selectively: once, few, many, or a class where the clone is expanded.

J | V | size | D | DNA | CDR3
TRBJ1-5 | TRBV5-6 | - | - | TGTGCCAGCAGCTTTGGCGGCGCGTATAGCAATCAGCCCCAGCATTTT | CASSFGGAYSNQPQHF
TRBJ1-1 | TRBV5-1 | - | TRBD1 | TGCGCCAGCAGCTCCGACAGGGGTCGGGCTGAAGCTTTCTTT | CASSSDRGRAEAFF
TRBJ2-7 | TRBV28 | - | TRBD1 | TGTGCCAGCAAAACCGACAGGGGGGAAATCGAGCAGTACTTC | CASKTDRGEIEQYF
TRBJ1-1 | TRBV18 | - | TRBD1 | TGTGCCAGCTCGCGGGACAGGAACACTGAAGCTTTCTTT | CASSRDRNTEAFF
TRBJ1-6 | TRBV6-1 | - | - | TGTGCCAGCATTCGCACGGCGGGGATTTCACCCCTCCACTTT | CASIRTAGISPLHF
TRBJ1-1 | TRBV5-4 | - | - | TGTGCCAGCAGCTTGGATTGGCAAGAAGCTTTCTTT | CASSLDWQEAFF
TRBJ2-5 | TRBV29-1 | - | TRBD1 | TGCAGCGTTGAAGATCGGGACAGGGATAAGGAGACCCAGTACTTC | CSVEDRDRDKETQYF
TRBJ1-5 | TRBV6-5 | - | TRBD1 | TGTGCCAGCAGTTCGCGGACAGGGTGGCGCAATCAGCCCCAGCATTTT | CASSSRTGWRNQPQHF
TRBJ2-3 | TRBV7-6 | once | - | TGTGCCAGCAGCCCCGGACGCAGCAACACAGATACGCAGTATTTT | CASSPGRSNTDTQYF
TRBJ2-6 | TRBV27 | - | - | TGTGCCAGCAGTAGAATTCACTGGCTACAAAGTCGGGCCAACGTCCTGACTTTC | CASSRIHWLQSRANVLTF
TRBJ2-3 | TRBV5-6 | - | - | TGTGCCAGCAGCAACACAGATACGCAGTATTTT | CASSNTDTQYF
TRBJ2-7 | TRBV5-6 | once | - | TGTGCCAGCAGCTTTAGGCACGTAACCTACGAGCAGTACTTC | CASSFRHVTYEQYF
TRBJ2-6 | TRBV2 | once | TRBD1 | TGTGCCAGCGACAGGGGCTTACTCTCTGGGGCCAACGTCCTGACTTTC | CASDRGLLSGANVLTF
TRBJ2-1 | TRBV28 | - | - | TGTGCCAGCAGTCCCCCGGGTTATAGCTCCTACAATGAGCAGTTCTTC | CASSPPGYSSYNEQFF
TRBJ1-3 | TRBV7-9 | - | - | TGTGCCAGCAGCTTACGGGGGGACGGAAACACCATATATTTT | CASSLRGDGNTIYF
TRBJ2-7 | TRBV5-1 | - | - | TGCGCCAGCAGCCCAAAGAGAGGGTATTACGAGCAGTACTTC | CASSPKRGYYEQYF
TRBJ2-7 | TRBV7-2 | - | TRBD2 | TGTGCCAGCAGAAGCCCGGCGGGAGGAGGAGAGCAGTACTTC | CASRSPAGGGEQYF
TRBJ1-2 | TRBV2 | - | - | TGTGCCACTTTCGGACCCTATGGCTACACCTTC | CATFGPYGYTF
TRBJ2-4 | TRBV28 | - | - | TGTGCCAGCAGAACACCTCGTGGGGACATTCAGTACTTC | CASRTPRGDIQYF
TRBJ2-7 | TRBV19 | - | - | TGTGCCAGTAGTCCCCAGATGGACACCCGCGAGCAGTACTTC | CASSPQMDTREQYF
TRBJ1-2 | TRBV6-5 | - | - | TGTGCCAGCAGGGGAGACGGGGGCTATGGCTACACCTTC | CASRGDGGYGYTF
TRBJ2-7 | TRBV2 | - | - | TGTGCCGTCCGGCAGCCCTCCTACGAGCAGTACTTC | CAVRQPSYEQYF
TRBJ1-6 | TRBV28 | - | - | TGTGCCAGCAGTTCGTGGGGCAGCCCCTCGTATAATTCACCCCTCCACTTT | CASSSWGSPSYNSPLHF
TRBJ2-3 | TRBV28 | - | - | TGTGCCAGCAGTTTAGAGGGAATAGGTGACACAGATACGCAGTATTTT | CASSLEGIGDTDTQYF
TRBJ2-7 | TRBV6-5 | - | - | TGTGCCAGCAGTTACTCGAGGGTGTCCGAGCAGTACTTC | CASSYSRVSEQYF
TRBJ2-5 | TRBV6-1 | once | TRBD2 | TGTGCCAGCAGTGAGCGGGGGGCCCAAGAGACCCAGTACTTC | CASSERGAQETQYF
TRBJ1-5 | TRBV28 | - | - | TGTGCCAGCAGTTTATGGTCATCCGCGGGGGCGAGTCAGCCCCAGCATTTT | CASSLWSSAGASQPQHF
TRBJ2-2 | TRBV5-5 | - | - | TGTGCCAGCAGCTTCAGGGATGGGAGGGAGCTGTTTTTT | CASSFRDGRELFF
TRBJ2-1 | TRBV11-2 | once | TRBD1 | TGTGCCAGCAGCTCGGCGACAGGGGCGAACTACAATGAGCAGTTCTTC | CASSSATGANYNEQFF
TRBJ1-3 | TRBV5-1 | - | TRBD1 | TGCGCCAGCAGCTTGGGGACAGGGAAAGACTCTGGAAACACCATATATTTT | CASSLGTGKDSGNTIYF
TRBJ2-1 | TRBV2 | - | - | TGTGCCAGCAGGGAGACACTTTACAATGAGCAGTTCTTC | CASRETLYNEQFF